The 29 T cell receptor beta chains reported below all come from one sample, sequenced in a study of regulatory T cells in long-lasting Graves disease. Building the TCR beta libraries relied on iRepertoire HTBI primers, and CDR3 regions underwent Arm-PCR. TCRdb recomputed calls from the multiplex PCR reads with MiXCR, one row per CDR3 protein. The sample has about 450,000 distinct CDR3 sequences, around 17% seen once. Time point noted: newly diagnosed GD, antithyroid drugs for less than 3 months. The TCR library was made from RNA that had been extracted from PBMCs in TRIzol. The data also belong to a second study, concerning T cells in Graves' hyperthyroidism and ophthalmopathy.

The specimen comprised peripheral blood mononuclear cells (PBMCs), sampled at new diagnosis, from a patient treated with antithyroid drugs. All receptors derive from a woman aged 30 to 39 with Graves disease.

This clonotype has just a few counts. This may stem from a read error, because a much larger clone lies one nucleotide away. V is TRBV28 and J is TRBJ2-7, with D perhaps matching TRBD1 (6 bases). Germline CDR1 and CDR2: MDHEN and SYDVKM. The CDR3 sequence is 15 residues long. Deletions cut 8 bases from V and 9 bases from J, with 26 bases between. CDR3 in amino acids: CASGGWDTRGRGQYF. The DNA of the CDR3 is TGTGCCAGCGGCGGATGGGACACCCGAGGGCGCGGGCAGTACTTC.

This chain joins TRBV7-2 and TRBJ2-2; the match to TRBD2 covers 7 bases. This CDR3 spans 16 amino acids. Per germline, CDR1 SGHTA and CDR2 FQGNSA. V lost 3 bases to trimming and J lost 4 bases; unmatched junction nucleotides: 8. CDR3 DNA: TGTGCCAGCAGCTTGACTAGCTTTGTGAGCACCGGGGAGCTGTTTTTT. Translation: CASSLTSFVSTGELFF. Based on the CDR3 plus reference TRBV7-2 and TRBJ2-2, the full variable domain is GAGVSQSPSNKVTEKGKDVELRCDPISGHTALYWYRQSLGQGLEFLIYFQGNSAPDKSGLPSDRFSAERTGGSVSTLTIQRTQQEDSAVYLCASSLTSFVSTGELFFGEGSRLTVL.

This clonotype was seen many times. The rearrangement joins TRBV15 to TRBJ1-4, with D possibly being TRBD1 (5 bases). Trimming stripped 0 bases from V and 8 bases from J, with 13 bases between. Germline V lookup: CDR1 LNHNV, CDR2 YYDKDF (reference sequence). The CDR3 runs 15 residues. The chain's CDR3 is CATSRDDSRREKLFF. In DNA form, the CDR3 reads TGTGCCACCAGCAGAGATGACAGCAGAAGGGAAAAACTGTTTTTT.

Many counts were recorded for this clonotype. V gene TRBV18 combines with J gene TRBJ2-1; no clear D gene. Trimming took off 3 bases at V and 9 bases at J, with 9 bases between the two ends. Germline values: CDR1 KGHSH, CDR2 LQKENI. There are 12 residues in the CDR3. The CDR3 nucleotides are TGTGCCAGCTCACCTACAGTAGGTGAGCAGTTCTTC. It is translated as CASSPTVGEQFF.

This clonotype was seen repeatedly, ten times or more. The chain uses TRBV28 and TRBJ2-4; unclear D gene. This CDR3 spans 15 amino acids. V was trimmed by 2 bases and J by 0 bases, leaving 8 bases between them. CDR1 MDHEN and CDR2 SYDVKM come from the germline V gene. The CDR3 bases are TGTGCCAGCAGTTTACCTACAGTAGCCAAAAACATTCAGTACTTC. It yields the protein CASSLPTVAKNIQYF.

V is TRBV6-5 and J is TRBJ2-7; 10 positions match TRBD1. The CDR3 is 15 residues long. After removal of 2 bases from V and 3 bases from J, the junction contained 4 bases not matched to a gene. Germline V gene lookup returns CDR1 MNHEY and CDR2 SVGAGI. CDR3 loop: CASSYRGQGIYEQYF. The CDR3 DNA reads as TGTGCCAGCAGTTACCGGGGACAGGGGATCTACGAGCAGTACTTC.

This clonotype showed up many times. This chain connects TRBV30 to TRBJ2-5, with D unclear. V gave up 1 base and J gave up 4 bases, with 1 base separating them. Per germline, CDR1 GTSNPN and CDR2 SVGIG (reference sequence). The length of the CDR3 is 10 residues. The CDR3 DNA reads as TGTGCCTGGAGTGCAGAGACCCAGTACTTC. Translation: CAWSAETQYF.

This clonotype was seen repeatedly, ten times or more. This chain connects TRBV28 to TRBJ2-7; tentative D call: TRBD2 (7 bases). CDR1 and CDR2 (germline): MDHEN, SYDVKM. There are 16 residues in the CDR3. V lost 2 bases to trimming and J lost 3 bases, with 17 bases between them. DNA of the CDR3: TGTGCCAGCAGTTTAAGGGGACGGGGGGCCTACTACGAGCAGTACTTC. Translation: CASSLRGRGAYYEQYF.

This clonotype occurred many times. J is TRBJ1-1 and V is TRBV7-8; the D is unclear. Trimming removed 1 base at V and 11 bases at J, with 11 bases between. The CDR3 length is 12 residues. Germline V lookup: CDR1 SGHVS, CDR2 FQNEAQ. CDR3 nucleotides: TGTGCCAGCAGCTTAGACGAACCCTACGCTTTCTTT. This sequence encodes CASSLDEPYAFF. Filled out from reference TRBV7-8 and TRBJ1-1, the complete variable domain reads GAGVSQSPRYKVAKRGQDVALRCDPISGHVSLFWYQQALGQGPEFLTYFQNEAQLDKSGLPSDRFFAERPEGSVSTLKIQRTQQEDSAVYLCASSLDEPYAFFGQGTRLTVV.

This clonotype was detected ten times or more. A read error may produce the germline difference seen at one junction end. V is TRBV10-3 and J is TRBJ2-3; tentative D call: TRBD1 (6 bases). Germline V gene data show CDR1 as ENHRY and CDR2 as SYGVKD. The CDR3 consists of 15 residues. The CDR3 coding sequence is TGTGCCATCAATGAGAGGCGGACAGGCACAGATACGCAGTATTTT. As protein: CAINERRTGTDTQYF.

This clonotype has ten or more counts. The chain joins TRBV6-1 to TRBJ2-1; D remains ambiguous. Germline CDR1 and CDR2: MNHNS and SASEGT. V lost 6 bases and J 6 bases, leaving 15 bases between the germline ends. This CDR3 spans 14 amino acids. CDR3: CASRVDLVINEQFF. Written as DNA, the CDR3 is TGTGCCAGCAGAGTAGATCTAGTCATCAATGAGCAGTTCTTC.

The rearrangement uses TRBV2 and TRBJ2-3, with 7 bases aligning to TRBD2. The CDR3 covers 16 residues. Germline values: CDR1 SNHLY, CDR2 FYNNEI. J was trimmed by 2 bases and V by 7 bases; bases with no gene match: 12. The CDR3 spells CASKGWGGPPTDTQYF. In nucleotides, the CDR3 is TGTGCCAGCAAAGGGTGGGGAGGGCCCCCCACAGATACGCAGTATTTT.

This clonotype was counted ten times or more. The chain recombines TRBV7-2 with TRBJ2-7, with a tentative D call TRBD1 (6 bases). The CDR3 contains 14 residues. Germline CDR1 and CDR2: SGHTA and FQGNSA. The germline V and J ends were trimmed by 2 bases and 2 bases, with 10 bases remaining between them. CDR3 in amino acids: CASSLTTGTYEQYF. CDR3 sequence (DNA): TGTGCCAGCAGCTTAACCACAGGGACCTACGAGCAGTACTTC.

This chain joins TRBV7-6 and TRBJ1-5, with 7 bases matching TRBD1. The germline V gene encodes CDR1 SGHVS and CDR2 FNYEAQ. Unmatched junction bases numbered 4, after V lost 1 base and J lost 7 bases. The CDR3 spans 14 residues. CDR3 nucleotides: TGTGCCAGCAGCTTAGAAAGGGGGCAGCAGCCCCAGCATTTT. Translated, it gives CASSLERGQQPQHF.

The chain links TRBV4-1 to TRBJ1-5; possible D gene TRBD1, 6 bases. The germline V gene has CDR1 MGHRA and CDR2 YSYEKL. The CDR3 runs to 15 residues. Trimming shortened V by 4 bases and J by 0 bases, and 10 bases separated the two germline ends. Here the CDR3 DNA reads TGCGCCAGCAGCCTTCGGACAGATAGCAATCAGCCCCAGCATTTT. Translated: CASSLRTDSNQPQHF.

This clonotype was counted many times. This chain links TRBV3-1 with TRBJ2-7; unclear D gene. The germline V gene encodes CDR1 LGHDT and CDR2 YNNKEL (reference sequence). The germline V and J ends were trimmed by 0 bases and 3 bases, with 18 bases remaining between them. The CDR3 totals 17 residues. CDR3 in DNA: TGTGCCAGCAGCCAAGAAGCCTACACCGGGTCCGGCTACGAGCAGTACTTC. Residues: CASSQEAYTGSGYEQYF.

This clonotype was found many times. The chain is built from TRBV5-5 and TRBJ2-1; 13 bases map to TRBD2. J gave up 2 bases and V 5 bases, and 7 bases lay outside the gene matches. This CDR3 region has 17 residues. The germline V gene encodes CDR1 SGHKS and CDR2 YYEKEE (reference sequence). CDR3 DNA: TGTGCCAGCAGTTCCGCGGGACTAGCGGGAACCTACAATGAGCAGTTCTTC. As protein: CASSSAGLAGTYNEQFF. The whole variable domain, remainder taken from reference TRBV5-5 and TRBJ2-1, is DAGVTQSPTHLIKTRGQQVTLRCSPISGHKSVSWYQQVLGQGPQFIFQYYEKEERGRGNFPDRFSARQFPNYSSELNVNALLLGDSALYLCASSSAGLAGTYNEQFFGPGTRLTVL.

This clonotype was counted many times. The CDR3 sequence is CASTRDQRLGDYTDTQYF. The DNA for the CDR3 is TGTGCCAGCACTCGGGATCAGCGACTCGGAGATTACACAGATACGCAGTATTTT. The chain carries TRBV28 and TRBJ2-3; D is possibly TRBD2 (5 bases). Germline V gene lookup returns CDR1 MDHEN and CDR2 SYDVKM. The CDR3 spans 18 residues. Trimming cost V 7 bases and J 2 bases, with 25 bases left between them.

The sample holds many counts of this clonotype. V is TRBV6-5 and J is TRBJ2-2, with TRBD2 matching 7 bases. The CDR3 consists of 18 residues. CDR1 is MNHEY, CDR2 SVGAGI, per germline. The V segment lost 0 bases and the J segment 6 bases; nucleotides outside the gene matches: 13. The CDR3 sequence: CASSYSHPAGEGAGELFF. The CDR3 bases are TGTGCCAGCAGTTACTCGCACCCCGCGGGAGAAGGAGCCGGGGAGCTGTTTTTT.

The gene calls are TRBV20-1 and TRBJ2-1, with 11 bases matching TRBD2. Germline CDR1 DFQATT, CDR2 SNEGSKA (reference sequence). The CDR3 loop spans 16 amino acids. The trim removed 2 bases at V and 1 base at J, leaving 4 bases unmatched. CDR3 amino acids: CSARKSSGRSYNEQFF. The CDR3 DNA is TGCAGTGCTAGAAAATCTAGCGGGAGGTCCTACAATGAGCAGTTCTTC.

This clonotype was counted many times. The V gene is TRBV28, the J gene TRBJ2-1; TRBD2 aligns across 10 bases. The germline gives CDR1 MDHEN, CDR2 SYDVKM. Losses at the gene ends were 3 bases for V and 7 bases for J; bases not matched to a gene: 12. The CDR3 is 17 amino acids. The CDR3 reads CASSFLGAGGQGNEQFF. In DNA, the CDR3 is TGTGCCAGCAGTTTCCTAGGAGCGGGAGGGCAGGGGAATGAGCAGTTCTTC.

In this sample, this clonotype turned up many times. V gene TRBV27 combines with J gene TRBJ1-4; the match to TRBD1 covers 7 bases. The V and J ends lost 3 bases and 7 bases, in that order; junction bases with no gene match: 5. The CDR3 is 14 residues long. CDR1 and CDR2 (germline): MNHEY, SMNVEV (reference sequence). The chain's CDR3 is CASSFDRVAEKLFF. In DNA, the CDR3 is TGTGCCAGCAGTTTCGACAGGGTGGCTGAAAAACTGTTTTTT.

In this sample, this clonotype turned up a few times. This sequence joins TRBV6-1 and TRBJ1-3; 8 nucleotides match TRBD1. CDR3 length: 14 amino acids. V lost 6 bases to trimming and J lost 4 bases; unmatched junction nucleotides: 5. Germline CDR1 MNHNS, CDR2 SASEGT. The chain's CDR3 is CASSFGTGGNTIYF. The DNA of the CDR3 is TGTGCCAGCAGCTTCGGGACAGGCGGAAACACCATATATTTT.

This clonotype was recorded many times. The chain has TRBV12-3 or TRBV12-4 and TRBJ1-2, with D possibly TRBD1 on 5 matching bases. The CDR3 contains 12 residues. V lost 7 bases to trimming and J lost 5 bases, with 11 bases between them. The CDR3 sequence is CASTPGPYGYTF. CDR3 nucleotide sequence: TGTGCCAGCACCCCGGGGCCGTATGGCTACACCTTC.

This clonotype was recorded a few times. This chain joins TRBV6-4 and TRBJ1-1; 7 bases line up with TRBD1. Germline values: CDR1 MRHNA, CDR2 SNTAGT. The CDR3 has 14 amino acids. V shed 5 bases and J 3 bases; nucleotides not matched to a gene: 6. In DNA, the CDR3 is TGTGCCAGCAGTCCGGCAGGGGGACACACTGAAGCTTTCTTT. Residues: CASSPAGGHTEAFF.

In nucleotides, the CDR3 is TGTGCCAGCGGCCCCCGGGACCGCCGTCCCGAGCAGTACTTC. As protein: CASGPRDRRPEQYF. This sequence joins TRBV7-2 and TRBJ2-7, with D possibly being TRBD1 or TRBD2 (5 bases each). The CDR3 has 14 amino acids. V shed 8 bases and J shed 6 bases, with 20 bases lying between them. Germline V gene data show CDR1 as SGHTA and CDR2 as FQGNSA.

This sequence joins TRBV29-1 and TRBJ2-1; 7 positions agree with TRBD1. Germline V gene data show CDR1 as SQVTM and CDR2 as ANQGSEA. This CDR3 is built from 13 residues. V was pared by 4 bases and J by 15 bases, with 15 bases of the junction left unmatched. The CDR3 protein is CSVGKGGTGQSFF. The CDR3 bases are TGCAGCGTTGGGAAAGGGGGAACGGGACAGTCGTTCTTC.

This clonotype was picked up many times. The chain joins TRBV6-1 to TRBJ2-5, with D unresolved. The CDR3 consists of 12 residues. Germline V lookup: CDR1 MNHNS, CDR2 SASEGT. Trimming removed 11 bases from V and 1 base from J, with 11 bases in between. The CDR3 coding sequence is TGTGCCGTCCTCTCCACCCAAGAGACCCAGTACTTC. This sequence encodes CAVLSTQETQYF.

This clonotype was found many times. The genes are TRBV7-2 and TRBJ2-1; D is uncertain. Trimming left V 1 base short and J 9 bases short, with 10 bases between. CDR3 length equals 13 residues. CDR1 is SGHTA and CDR2 is FQGNSA in the germline V gene. The CDR3 DNA reads TGTGCCAGCAGCTTAGGGCCCGAGCTTGAGCAGTTCTTC. Protein: CASSLGPELEQFF.